This TCR beta chain is drawn from a study of OX40 agonist ivuxolimab in advanced cancers. Regarding the complete study: Ivuxolimab was an agonistic, fully human IgG2 monoclonal antibody directed against OX40 (CD134), a costimulatory receptor. Intravenous ivuxolimab was administered to patients every 2 weeks at six dose levels: 0.01, 0.1, 0.3, 1.5, 3 and 10 mg/kg. Of the 50 to 55 patients in dose escalation, around 19 had hepatocellular carcinoma, some 15 had melanoma, 9 had renal cell carcinoma and 9 had head and neck cancer. The dose-escalation cohort was around 83% male with a mean age of roughly 60 years, ranging from roughly 20 to 80. Prior anti-PD-1, anti-PD-L1 or anti-CTLA-4 therapy was permitted, and approximately 40% of dose-escalation patients had received checkpoint inhibitors. Three dose-escalation patients achieved partial responses, one with hepatocellular carcinoma and two with cutaneous melanoma. Peripheral TCRbeta sequencing was intended to test whether TCR sequence diversity was altered and clonal T-cell expansion was caused by ivuxolimab. The paper describes the monotherapy dose-escalation part (N ≈ 52 patients) of the phase I trial of ivuxolimab.

What the study reported, not specific to this receptor: After ivuxolimab, more expanded clones were found on average in CD8+ T cells than in CD4+ T cells. Low levels of normalized T-cell clonal expansion were also seen in some patients who did not respond. Antigen specificity was not determined for the clonally expanded peripheral T cells. At doses of 0.1 to 3.0 mg/kg, clonal expansion of both CD4+ and CD8+ T cells in blood was seen between baseline and week 6. Partial responders in the 0.1-3.0 mg/kg groups had among the lowest normalized peripheral clonal expansion, especially among CD8+ T cells.

The trial excluded patients who had a history of autoimmune disease or were on systemic immunosuppression. Peripheral blood for TCR sequencing was collected from all dose cohorts at baseline, on cycle 4 day 1, and on cycle 7 day 1. The samples were drawn from a first-in-human, open-label, multicenter phase I dose-escalation trial of ivuxolimab. The trial enrolled adults with locally advanced or metastatic head and neck squamous cell, hepatocellular, melanoma or renal cell carcinoma. CD4+ and CD8+ T cells were sorted separately from peripheral blood before TCR sequencing. Genomic DNA was isolated from the sorted cells so that the TCRbeta CDR3 region could be sequenced. The immunoSEQ Assay was used to sequence the TCRbeta CDR3 regions. As stored in TCRdb, this immuneACCESS dataset retains in-frame rearrangements with V and J assigned. A fraction of the clones does not appear; measured against another copy, unresolved V genes explain less than half of the discrepancy, and the remainder lacks a known reason. The sample table records about 22,000 clones; about four fifths of these occur just once. About a quarter of the sample comes from the top ten.

CDR1 LGHNA and CDR2 YSLEER are derived from the germline V gene. The V and J ends are trimmed by 2 bases and 2 bases, leaving 5 bases between them. The CDR3 runs 13 amino acids, cysteine and phenylalanine included. Only CDR3 DNA remains: 39 bases, in frame from the first base. As to this clone: No cognate antigen has been identified for it. Base qualities are not at hand, and no much larger clone is one base apart.

Recombination connected TRBV4-3 to TRBJ2-3; there is no confident call for the D gene. This clonotype was obtained from an adult with an advanced solid tumor such as melanoma, head and neck, liver or kidney cancer. Here the sequenced sample was CD4+ or CD8+ T cells sorted from blood, taken in a trial of the OX40 agonist ivuxolimab. The DNA sequence is as follows: TGCGCCAGCAGCCAAATCCACACAGATACGCAGTATTTT. Translation gives CASSQIHTDTQYF.